Below are 7 T cell receptor beta chains sequenced from a single sample in a study of blood T cells in healthy people across ages (dated by TCRdb to about 2015). Library prep was done by 5' RACE. TCRdb lists the instrument as Illumina HiSeq 2500. A second PCR of roughly 6 to 12 cycles was run with a J-beta primer mix and a sample-barcoded 5' primer. TCRdb reprocessing: public reads trimmed at Q25 with fastp, clones called with MiXCR, in-frame beta chains kept. Records with the same CDR3 protein are collapsed into one entry carrying the most frequent genes and DNA. This sample gives around 620,000 distinct CDR3 sequences in total; 25% to 30% of them show up just once. The ten largest clonotypes hold approximately 17% of the sample. Sequenced material: blood. The receptors come from an older woman in good health.

This sequence joins TRBV6-1 and TRBJ1-4; D gene ambiguous. Trimming took 4 bases from V and 6 from J, leaving 18 bases between them. Germline V lookup: CDR1 MNHNS, CDR2 SASEGT. There are 16 residues in the CDR3. This chain's CDR3 is CASSAPWEKRDEKLFF. The CDR3 DNA reads as TGTGCCAGCAGTGCCCCGTGGGAGAAGAGGGATGAAAAACTGTTTTTT.

This clonotype was recorded at least ten times. The chain joins TRBV6-2 or TRBV6-3 to TRBJ2-7, with TRBD1 identical over 7 bases. The V and J ends lost 4 bases and 3 bases, in that order; junction bases with no gene match: 0. The CDR3 totals 12 residues. Germline assignment: CDR1 MNHEY and CDR2 SVGEGT. The CDR3 sequence: CASSWTGYEQYF. For the CDR3, the DNA is TGTGCCAGCAGTTGGACAGGCTACGAGCAGTACTTC.

V usage is TRBV6-1 and J usage is TRBJ1-3; 10 bases line up with TRBD1. CDR3 length: 15 amino acids. Unmatched junction bases numbered 4, after V lost 7 bases and J lost 1 base. CDR1 is MNHNS and CDR2 is SASEGT in the germline V gene. In DNA form, the CDR3 reads TGTGCCAGCATCCGGGACAGGGGTTCTGGAAACACCATATATTTT. Protein sequence: CASIRDRGSGNTIYF.

J is TRBJ2-3 and V is TRBV7-9; D remains unclear. Trimming pared 5 bases from V and 7 bases from J, leaving 10 bases between. Per the germline V gene, CDR1 is SEHNR and CDR2 is FQNEAQ (reference sequence). This CDR3 comprises 12 residues. This CDR3 is CASSLERNTQYF. The CDR3 nucleotides are TGTGCCAGCAGCCTAGAACGAAATACGCAGTATTTT.

The chain has TRBV4-3 and TRBJ2-1; tentatively, D is TRBD1 (5 bases). Germline CDR1 LGHNA, CDR2 YSLEER. Trimming cost V 5 bases and J 8 bases, with 16 bases left between them. This CDR3 spans 14 amino acids. The CDR3 nucleotides are TGCGCCAGCAGCATAGAGACTGGGGCCCATGAGCAGTTCTTC. It encodes CASSIETGAHEQFF.

This rearrangement joins TRBV5-1 to TRBJ2-2, with 10 bases that match TRBD1. Germline trimming cut 7 bases from V and 9 bases from J; bases unmatched to any gene: 9. Germline V gives CDR1 SGHRS, CDR2 YFSETQ. The CDR3 is 14 residues long. The CDR3 region is CASRGTGDLRELFF. CDR3 in DNA: TGCGCCAGCCGCGGGACAGGGGACCTCCGGGAGCTGTTTTTT.

The chain is built from TRBV20-1 and TRBJ2-5; possibly TRBD2 for D (6 bases). The CDR3 is 13 residues long. Trimming pared 6 bases from V and 2 bases from J, leaving 13 bases between. Germline loops: CDR1 DFQATT, CDR2 SNEGSKA (reference sequence). The CDR3: CSAGGRGQETQYF. The DNA for the CDR3 is TGCAGTGCAGGAGGGCGGGGTCAAGAGACCCAGTACTTC.